The 10 T cell receptor beta chains in this list originate from one sample, sequenced in a study of blood T cell repertoires in COVID-19. Clones were sequenced by immunoSEQ multiplex PCR, and TCRdb holds only the in-frame ones, with some missing. The sample holds tens of thousands of clones; approximately 80% are singletons and the top ten take 3.4%. Sequenced sample: peripheral blood. Every receptor here comes from a man over 45 with acute or convalescent COVID-19.

The chain couples TRBV6-6 to TRBJ1-4; 8 bases are shared with TRBD1. There are 12 residues in the CDR3. Per the germline V gene, CDR1 is MNHNY and CDR2 is SVGAGI (reference sequence). Trimming took 5 bases from V and 8 from J; bases not matched to a gene: 1. CDR3 sequence (DNA): TGTGCCAGCAGTAGGGACAGGGAAAAACTGTTTTTT. This gives the protein CASSRDREKLFF.

The J gene is TRBJ2-7, the V gene TRBV9; TRBD2 matches 8 bases. V shed 1 base and J 5 bases; nucleotides not matched to a gene: 11. This CDR3 has 16 residues. CDR1 SGDLS and CDR2 YYNGEE come from the germline V gene. The CDR3 here is CASSVTTAGALHEQYF. The CDR3, as DNA: TGTGCCAGCAGCGTAACTACAGCGGGAGCTTTACACGAGCAGTACTTC.

The V and J genes are TRBV6-1 and TRBJ2-3; the match to TRBD2 covers 10 bases. The V gene's germline CDR1 is MNHNS and CDR2 SASEGT. The CDR3 spans 15 residues. V lost 1 base to trimming and J lost 4 bases; unmatched junction nucleotides: 2. Written as DNA, the CDR3 is TGTGCCAGCAGTGAAGGTCTAGCGGGGGCAGATACGCAGTATTTT. This sequence encodes CASSEGLAGADTQYF.

CDR3: CASSKPGTGILYGYTF. DNA of the CDR3: TGTGCCAGCAGCAAACCCGGGACAGGGATTCTATATGGCTACACCTTC. The J gene is TRBJ1-2, the V gene TRBV5-5; 9 bases fit TRBD1. Germline trimming cut 4 bases from V and 5 bases from J; bases unmatched to any gene: 12. Germline V gene sequence: CDR1 SGHKS, CDR2 YYEKEE (reference sequence). The CDR3 length is 16 residues.

This clone was detected once. This chain uses TRBV6-6 with TRBJ1-6; possible D gene TRBD1, 6 bases. V was trimmed by 0 bases and J by 12 bases, leaving 15 bases between them. From germline, CDR1 is MNHNY and CDR2 SVGAGI (reference sequence). The CDR3 covers 15 residues. CDR3 sequence (DNA): TGTGCCAGCAGTTACTCGCACCAGGAAGGGGGACCCCTCCACTTT. This codes for CASSYSHQEGGPLHF.

The genes are TRBV10-3 and TRBJ2-1; the match to TRBD2 covers 8 bases. Germline V gene lookup returns CDR1 ENHRY and CDR2 SYGVKD. This CDR3 has 15 amino acids. V trimming: 2 bases; J trimming: 7 bases; junction bases outside the gene matches: 7. The CDR3 coding sequence is TGTGCCATCAGTGAGGAGGTAGCGGGGTTAAATGAGCAGTTCTTC. Its translation: CAISEEVAGLNEQFF.

V is TRBV19 and J is TRBJ2-5; TRBD1 aligns across 9 bases. Germline CDR1 and CDR2: LNHDA and SQIVND (reference sequence). The ends lost 6 bases at V and 4 bases at J; junction bases unmatched: 3. The CDR3 has 13 amino acids. The CDR3 sequence: CASRATGGETQYF. In DNA, the CDR3 is TGTGCCAGTAGAGCGACAGGGGGAGAGACCCAGTACTTC.

The V call is TRBV6-5, the J call TRBJ1-2; D is possibly TRBD1 (6 bases). V lost 7 bases and J 4 bases, leaving 7 bases between the germline ends. Germline assignment: CDR1 MNHEY and CDR2 SVGAGI. The CDR3 has 11 amino acids. CDR3 sequence (DNA): TGTGCCAGCATGGGGGCCTATGGCTACACCTTC. Protein product: CASMGAYGYTF.

The V call is TRBV6-5, the J call TRBJ1-2; D possibly corresponds to TRBD1 (6 bases). Trimming pared 2 bases from V and 2 bases from J, leaving 9 bases between. This CDR3 is 14 amino acids long. Looked up from germline, CDR1 is MNHEY and CDR2 is SVGAGI. Written as DNA, the CDR3 is TGTGCCAGCAGTTACCCCCAGGGGAACTATGGCTACACCTTC. It codes for CASSYPQGNYGYTF.

V is TRBV18 and J is TRBJ2-3; TRBD2 aligns across 11 bases. Germline V lookup: CDR1 KGHSH, CDR2 LQKENI. The CDR3 sequence is 17 residues long. V lost 1 base and J lost 0; bases outside the gene matches: 3. In DNA, the CDR3 is TGTGCCAGCTCACCACTAGCGGGGGGGCGCAGCACAGATACGCAGTATTTT. This translates into CASSPLAGGRSTDTQYF.